The TCR beta chain described here comes from a study of beta chain features in type 1 diabetes. General observations from the study: There were fewer insertions and more deletions at the VDJ junctions of type 1 diabetes patients.

Isolated RNA was reverse transcribed in full, so expressed TCRB transcripts were sequenced. Sequencing was performed with immunoSEQ multiplex PCR; in TCRdb, only in-frame clones are kept and a portion is missing. This sample has around 450,000 clones; 9.5% to 12% occur once, and the top ten carry 0.045% to 0.06%. As regards this clone: Antigen specificity is unknown.

Germline-derived CDR1 and CDR2 are LNHDA and SQIVND (reference sequence). CDR3 length: 12 amino acids. V was cut by 3 bases and J by 6 bases, with 8 bases left in between. The chain is built from TRBV19 and TRBJ1-1; D is ambiguous. This sequence originates from a woman aged 18-29 years in good health. Sequencing was carried out using naive CD4+ T cells from blood. The chain's CDR3 is CASSINRAEAFF. CDR3 DNA sequence: TGTGCCAGTAGTATTAACAGAGCTGAAGCTTTCTTT.